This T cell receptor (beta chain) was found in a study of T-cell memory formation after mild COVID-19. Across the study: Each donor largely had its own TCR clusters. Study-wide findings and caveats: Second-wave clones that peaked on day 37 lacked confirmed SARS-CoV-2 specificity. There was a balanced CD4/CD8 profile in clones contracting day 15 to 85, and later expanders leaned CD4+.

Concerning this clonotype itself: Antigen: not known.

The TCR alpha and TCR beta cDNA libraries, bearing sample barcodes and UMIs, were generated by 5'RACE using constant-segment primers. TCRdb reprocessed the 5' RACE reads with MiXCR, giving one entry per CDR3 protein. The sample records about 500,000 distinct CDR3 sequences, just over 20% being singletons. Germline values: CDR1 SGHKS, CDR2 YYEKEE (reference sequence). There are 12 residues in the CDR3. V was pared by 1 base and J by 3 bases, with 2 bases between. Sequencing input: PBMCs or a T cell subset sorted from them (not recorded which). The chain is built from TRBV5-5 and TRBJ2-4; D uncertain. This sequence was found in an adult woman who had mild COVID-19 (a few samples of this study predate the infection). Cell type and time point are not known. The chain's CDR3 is CASSLSKNIQYF. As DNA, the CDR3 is TGTGCCAGCAGCTTGAGCAAAAACATTCAGTACTTC.